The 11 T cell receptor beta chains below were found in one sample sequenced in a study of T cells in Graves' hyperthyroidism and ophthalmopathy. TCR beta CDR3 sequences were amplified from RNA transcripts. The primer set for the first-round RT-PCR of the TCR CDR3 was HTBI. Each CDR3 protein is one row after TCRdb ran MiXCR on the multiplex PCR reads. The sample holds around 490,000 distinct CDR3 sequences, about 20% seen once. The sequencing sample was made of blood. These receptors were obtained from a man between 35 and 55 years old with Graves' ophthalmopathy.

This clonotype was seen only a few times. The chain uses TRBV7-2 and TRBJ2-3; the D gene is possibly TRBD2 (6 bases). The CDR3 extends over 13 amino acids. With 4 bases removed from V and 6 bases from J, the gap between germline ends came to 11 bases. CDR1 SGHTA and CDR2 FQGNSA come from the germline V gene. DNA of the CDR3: TGTGCCAGCAGCTCAAACGCGGGGGATACGCAGTATTTT. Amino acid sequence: CASSSNAGDTQYF.

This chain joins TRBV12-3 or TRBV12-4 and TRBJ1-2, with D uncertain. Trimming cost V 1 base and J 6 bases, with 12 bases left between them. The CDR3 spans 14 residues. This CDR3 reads CASSLGAAVNGYTF. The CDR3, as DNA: TGTGCCAGCAGTTTAGGAGCGGCAGTTAATGGCTACACCTTC.

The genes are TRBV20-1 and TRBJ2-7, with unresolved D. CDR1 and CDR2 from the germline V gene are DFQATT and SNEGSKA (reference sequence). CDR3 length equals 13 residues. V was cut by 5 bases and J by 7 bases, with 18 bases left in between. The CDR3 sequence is CSAPMAAGYEQYF. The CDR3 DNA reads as TGCAGTGCTCCGATGGCGGCTGGGTATGAGCAGTACTTC.

CDR3 nucleotides: TGTGCCAGCAGTTTATGGCTAGCGGGAAACAATGAGCAGTTCTTC. Encoded protein: CASSLWLAGNNEQFF. The V gene is TRBV27, the J gene TRBJ2-1; the match to TRBD2 covers 9 bases. Trimming took 1 base from V and 5 from J; bases not matched to a gene: 3. Germline V gene data show CDR1 as MNHEY and CDR2 as SMNVEV (reference sequence). This CDR3 is built from 15 residues.

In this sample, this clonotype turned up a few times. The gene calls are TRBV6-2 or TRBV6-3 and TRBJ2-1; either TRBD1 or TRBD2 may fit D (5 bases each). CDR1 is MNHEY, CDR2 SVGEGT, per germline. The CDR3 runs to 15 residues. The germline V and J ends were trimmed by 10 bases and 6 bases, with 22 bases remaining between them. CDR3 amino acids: CATKDSGWGINEQFF. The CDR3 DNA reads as TGTGCCACCAAAGATTCGGGGTGGGGGATCAATGAGCAGTTCTTC.

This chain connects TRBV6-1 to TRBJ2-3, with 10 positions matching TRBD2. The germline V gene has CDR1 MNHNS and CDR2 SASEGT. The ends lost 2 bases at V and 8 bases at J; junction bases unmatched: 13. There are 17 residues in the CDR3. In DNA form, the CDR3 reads TGTGCCAGCAGTGAAAAGGGCCAGCGGGGGGGCCCGGGTACGCAGTATTTT. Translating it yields CASSEKGQRGGPGTQYF.

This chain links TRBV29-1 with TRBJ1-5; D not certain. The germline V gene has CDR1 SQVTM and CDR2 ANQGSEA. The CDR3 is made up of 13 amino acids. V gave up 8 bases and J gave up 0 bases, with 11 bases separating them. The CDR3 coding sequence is TGCAGCTTCACTCGAGGTAGCAATCAGCCCCAGCATTTT. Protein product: CSFTRGSNQPQHF.

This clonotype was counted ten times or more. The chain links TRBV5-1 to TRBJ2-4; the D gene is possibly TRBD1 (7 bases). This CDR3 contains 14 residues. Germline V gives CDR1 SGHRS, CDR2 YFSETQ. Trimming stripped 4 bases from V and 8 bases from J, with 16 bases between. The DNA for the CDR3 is TGCGCCAGCAGCCCCCGACAGGGCGGGGACATTCAGTACTTC. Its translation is CASSPRQGGDIQYF.

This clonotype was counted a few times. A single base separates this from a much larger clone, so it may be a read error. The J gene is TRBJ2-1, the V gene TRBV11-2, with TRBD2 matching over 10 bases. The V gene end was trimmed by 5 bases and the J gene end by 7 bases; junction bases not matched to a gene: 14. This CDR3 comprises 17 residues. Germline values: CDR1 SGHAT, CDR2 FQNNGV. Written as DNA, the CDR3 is TGTGCCAGCAGCCCGAGACTAGCGGGCCTCCGGAGGAATGAGCAGTTCTTC. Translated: CASSPRLAGLRRNEQFF. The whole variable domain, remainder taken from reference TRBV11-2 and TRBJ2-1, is EAGVAQSPRYKIIEKRQSVAFWCNPISGHATLYWYQQILGQGPKLLIQFQNNGVVDDSQLPKDRFSAERLKGVDSTLKIQPAKLEDSAVYLCASSPRLAGLRRNEQFFGPGTRLTVL.

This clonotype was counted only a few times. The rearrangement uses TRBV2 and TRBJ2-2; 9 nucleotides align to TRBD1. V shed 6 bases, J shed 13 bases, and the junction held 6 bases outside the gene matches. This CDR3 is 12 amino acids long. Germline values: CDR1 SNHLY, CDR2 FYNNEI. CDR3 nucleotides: TGTGCCAGCAGGGGACAGGGCTGGAGGCTGTTTTTT. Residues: CASRGQGWRLFF.

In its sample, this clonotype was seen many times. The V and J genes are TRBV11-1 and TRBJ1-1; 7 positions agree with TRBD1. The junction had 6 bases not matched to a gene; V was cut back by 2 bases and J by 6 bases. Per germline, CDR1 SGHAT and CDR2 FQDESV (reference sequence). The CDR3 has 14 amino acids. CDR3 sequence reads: CASSLQQGMAEAFF. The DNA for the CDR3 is TGTGCCAGCAGCTTACAACAGGGGATGGCTGAAGCTTTCTTT.